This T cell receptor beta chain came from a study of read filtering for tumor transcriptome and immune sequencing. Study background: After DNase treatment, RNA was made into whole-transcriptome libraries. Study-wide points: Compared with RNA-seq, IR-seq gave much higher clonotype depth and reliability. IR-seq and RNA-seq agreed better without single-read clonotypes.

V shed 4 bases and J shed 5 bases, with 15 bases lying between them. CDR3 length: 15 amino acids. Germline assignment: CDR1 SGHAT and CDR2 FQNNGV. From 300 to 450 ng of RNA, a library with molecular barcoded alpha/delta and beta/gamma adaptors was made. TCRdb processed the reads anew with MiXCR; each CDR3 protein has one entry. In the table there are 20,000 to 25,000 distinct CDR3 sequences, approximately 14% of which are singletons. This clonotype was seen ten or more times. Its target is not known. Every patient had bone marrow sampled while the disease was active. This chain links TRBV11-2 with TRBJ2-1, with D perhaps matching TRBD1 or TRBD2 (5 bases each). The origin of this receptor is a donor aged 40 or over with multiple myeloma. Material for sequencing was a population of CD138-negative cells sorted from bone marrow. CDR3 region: CASSSRSGTHNEQFF. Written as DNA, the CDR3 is TGTGCCAGCAGCTCAAGGTCCGGGACCCACAATGAGCAGTTCTTC.